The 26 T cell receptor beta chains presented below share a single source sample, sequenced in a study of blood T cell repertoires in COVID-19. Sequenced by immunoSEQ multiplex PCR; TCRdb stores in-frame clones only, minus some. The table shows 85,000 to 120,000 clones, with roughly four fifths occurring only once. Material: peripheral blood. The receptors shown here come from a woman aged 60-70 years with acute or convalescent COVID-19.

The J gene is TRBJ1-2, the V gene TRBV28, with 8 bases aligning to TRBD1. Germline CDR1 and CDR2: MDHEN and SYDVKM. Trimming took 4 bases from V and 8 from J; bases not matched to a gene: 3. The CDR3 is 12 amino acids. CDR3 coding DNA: TGTGCCAGCAGTTCTTCAGGGGGCGGCTACACCTTC. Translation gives CASSSSGGGYTF.

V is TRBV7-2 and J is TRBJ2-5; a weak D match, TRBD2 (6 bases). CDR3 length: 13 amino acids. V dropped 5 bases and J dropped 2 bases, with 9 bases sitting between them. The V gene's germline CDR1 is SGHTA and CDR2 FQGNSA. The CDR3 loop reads CASSLGLQETQYF. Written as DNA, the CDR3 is TGTGCCAGCAGCCTGGGACTTCAAGAGACCCAGTACTTC. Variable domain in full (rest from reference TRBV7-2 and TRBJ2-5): GAGVSQSPSNKVTEKGKDVELRCDPISGHTALYWYRQSLGQGLEFLIYFQGNSAPDKSGLPSDRFSAERTGGSVSTLTIQRTQQEDSAVYLCASSLGLQETQYFGPGTRLLVL.

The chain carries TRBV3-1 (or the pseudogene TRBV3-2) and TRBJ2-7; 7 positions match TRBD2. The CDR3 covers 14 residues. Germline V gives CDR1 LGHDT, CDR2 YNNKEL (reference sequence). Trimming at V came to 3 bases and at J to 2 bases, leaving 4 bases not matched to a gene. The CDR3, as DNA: TGTGCCAGCAGCCACGATAGCGGGCCCTACGAGCAGTACTTC. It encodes CASSHDSGPYEQYF.

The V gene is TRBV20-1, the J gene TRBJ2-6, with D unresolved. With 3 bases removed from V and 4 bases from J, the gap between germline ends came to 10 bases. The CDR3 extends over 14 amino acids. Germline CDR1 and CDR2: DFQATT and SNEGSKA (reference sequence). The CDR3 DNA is TGCAGTGCTAGTCCGGGTACCGGGGCCAACGTCCTGACTTTC. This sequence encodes CSASPGTGANVLTF.

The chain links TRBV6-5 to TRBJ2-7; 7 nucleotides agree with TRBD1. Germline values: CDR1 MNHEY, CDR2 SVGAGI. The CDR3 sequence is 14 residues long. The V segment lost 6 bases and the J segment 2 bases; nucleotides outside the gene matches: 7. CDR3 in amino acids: CASSPGRGPYEQYF. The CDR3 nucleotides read TGTGCCAGCAGCCCCGGTAGGGGGCCCTACGAGCAGTACTTC.

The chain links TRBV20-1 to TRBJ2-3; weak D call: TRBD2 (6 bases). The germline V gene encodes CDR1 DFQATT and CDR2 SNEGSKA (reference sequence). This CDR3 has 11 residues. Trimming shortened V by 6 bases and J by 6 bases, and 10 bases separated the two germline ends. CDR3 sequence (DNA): TGCAGTGCCCCTGGGGGGGATACGCAGTATTTT. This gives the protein CSAPGGDTQYF.

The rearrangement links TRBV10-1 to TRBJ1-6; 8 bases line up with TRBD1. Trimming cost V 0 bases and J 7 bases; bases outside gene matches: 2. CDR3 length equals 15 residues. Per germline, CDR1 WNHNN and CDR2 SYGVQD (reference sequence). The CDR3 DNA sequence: TGCGCCAGCAGTGAGTCGCGACAGGGGAATTCACCCCTCCACTTT. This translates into CASSESRQGNSPLHF.

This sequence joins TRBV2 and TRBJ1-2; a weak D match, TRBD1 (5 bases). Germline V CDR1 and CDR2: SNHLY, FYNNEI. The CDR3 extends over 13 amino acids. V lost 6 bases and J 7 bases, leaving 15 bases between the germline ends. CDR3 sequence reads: CASSPTPQGGYTF. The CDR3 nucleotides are TGTGCCAGCAGCCCGACCCCCCAGGGTGGCTACACCTTC.

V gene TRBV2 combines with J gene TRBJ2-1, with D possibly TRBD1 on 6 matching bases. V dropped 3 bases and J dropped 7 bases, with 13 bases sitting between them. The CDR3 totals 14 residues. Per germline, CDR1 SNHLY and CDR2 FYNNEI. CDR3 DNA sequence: TGTGCCAGCAGTGAGGTGACAGGTCAAAATGAGCAGTTCTTC. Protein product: CASSEVTGQNEQFF.

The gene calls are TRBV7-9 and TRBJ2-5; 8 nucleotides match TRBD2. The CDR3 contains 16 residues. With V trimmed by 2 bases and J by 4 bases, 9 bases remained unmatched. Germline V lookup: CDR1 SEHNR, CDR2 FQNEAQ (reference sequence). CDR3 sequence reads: CASSLITGGPAETQYF. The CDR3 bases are TGTGCCAGCAGCTTAATTACGGGGGGGCCTGCAGAGACCCAGTACTTC.

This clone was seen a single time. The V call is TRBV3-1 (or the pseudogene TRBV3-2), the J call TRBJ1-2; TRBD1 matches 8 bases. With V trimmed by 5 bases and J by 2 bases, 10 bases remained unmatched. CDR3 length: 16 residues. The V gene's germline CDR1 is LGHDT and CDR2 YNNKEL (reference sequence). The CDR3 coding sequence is TGTGCCAGCAGCTGGGGGGGGACAGGAGCGAACTATGGCTACACCTTC. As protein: CASSWGGTGANYGYTF.

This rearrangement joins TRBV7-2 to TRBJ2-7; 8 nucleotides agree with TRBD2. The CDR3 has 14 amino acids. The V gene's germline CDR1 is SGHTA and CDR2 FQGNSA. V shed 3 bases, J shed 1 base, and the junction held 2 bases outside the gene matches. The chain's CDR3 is CASSFGTRSYEQYF. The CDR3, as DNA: TGTGCCAGCAGCTTCGGGACTAGATCCTACGAGCAGTACTTC.

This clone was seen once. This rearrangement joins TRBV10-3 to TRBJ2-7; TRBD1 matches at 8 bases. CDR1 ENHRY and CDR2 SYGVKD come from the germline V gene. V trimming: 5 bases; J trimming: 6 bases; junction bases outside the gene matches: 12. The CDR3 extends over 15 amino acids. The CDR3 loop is CAISSAGAQGGEQYF. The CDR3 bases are TGTGCCATCAGTTCCGCTGGGGCACAGGGGGGCGAGCAGTACTTC.

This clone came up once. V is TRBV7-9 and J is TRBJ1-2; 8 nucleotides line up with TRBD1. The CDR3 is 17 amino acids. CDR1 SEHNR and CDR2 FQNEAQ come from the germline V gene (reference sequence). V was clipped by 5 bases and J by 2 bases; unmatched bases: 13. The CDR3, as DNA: TGTGCCAGCAGCCGAGGACAGGGAACCGACACCAACTATGGCTACACCTTC. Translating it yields CASSRGQGTDTNYGYTF. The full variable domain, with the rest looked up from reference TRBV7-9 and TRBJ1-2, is DTGVSQNPRHKITKRGQNVTFRCDPISEHNRLYWYRQTLGQGPEFLTYFQNEAQLEKSRLLSDRFSAERPKGSFSTLEIQRTEQGDSAMYLCASSRGQGTDTNYGYTFGSGTRLTVV.

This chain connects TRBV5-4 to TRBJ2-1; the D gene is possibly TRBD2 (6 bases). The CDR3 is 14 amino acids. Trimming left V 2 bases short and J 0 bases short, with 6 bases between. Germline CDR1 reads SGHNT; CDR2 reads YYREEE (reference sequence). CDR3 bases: TGTGCCAGCAGCTTCGGGAGCTCCTACAATGAGCAGTTCTTC. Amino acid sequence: CASSFGSSYNEQFF.

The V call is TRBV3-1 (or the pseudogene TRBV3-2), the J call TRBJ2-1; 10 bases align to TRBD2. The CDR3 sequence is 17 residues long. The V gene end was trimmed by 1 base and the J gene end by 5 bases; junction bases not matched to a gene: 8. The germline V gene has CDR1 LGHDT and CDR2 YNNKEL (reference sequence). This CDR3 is CASSQVRLAGANNEQFF. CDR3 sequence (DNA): TGTGCCAGCAGCCAAGTACGCCTAGCGGGGGCCAACAATGAGCAGTTCTTC.

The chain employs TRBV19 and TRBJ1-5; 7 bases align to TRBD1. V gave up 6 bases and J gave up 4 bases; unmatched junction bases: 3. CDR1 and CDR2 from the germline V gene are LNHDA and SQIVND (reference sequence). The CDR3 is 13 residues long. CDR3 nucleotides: TGTGCCAGTAGAGCCAGGGGGAATCAGCCCCAGCATTTT. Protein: CASRARGNQPQHF.

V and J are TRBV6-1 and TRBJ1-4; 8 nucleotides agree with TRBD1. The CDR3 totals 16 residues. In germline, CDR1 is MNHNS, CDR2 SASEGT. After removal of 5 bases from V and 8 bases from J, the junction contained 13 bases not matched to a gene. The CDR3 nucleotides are TGTGCCAGCAGTCAAGGCTACGGACAGGGTGGCGAAAAACTGTTTTTT. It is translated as CASSQGYGQGGEKLFF.

In nucleotides, the CDR3 is TGTGCCAGCTCACTTAACTCAGGGGCAACTAATGAAAAACTGTTTTTT. It yields the protein CASSLNSGATNEKLFF. The gene calls are TRBV18 and TRBJ1-4, with D perhaps TRBD1 (6 bases). V was pared by 4 bases and J by 0 bases, with 12 bases between. CDR3 length equals 16 residues. Germline V lookup: CDR1 KGHSH, CDR2 LQKENI.

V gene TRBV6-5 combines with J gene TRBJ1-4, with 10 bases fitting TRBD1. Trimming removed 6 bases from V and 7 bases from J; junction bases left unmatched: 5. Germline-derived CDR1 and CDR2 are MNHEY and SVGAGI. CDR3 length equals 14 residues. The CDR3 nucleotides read TGTGCCAGCAGAAGGGACAGGGGATCTGAAAAACTGTTTTTT. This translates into CASRRDRGSEKLFF.

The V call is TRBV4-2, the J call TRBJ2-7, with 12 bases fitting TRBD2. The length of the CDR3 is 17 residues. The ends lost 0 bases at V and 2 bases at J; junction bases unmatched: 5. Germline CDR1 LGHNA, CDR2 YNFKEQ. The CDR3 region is CASSQDLAGGYPYEQYF. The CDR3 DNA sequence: TGTGCCAGCAGCCAAGATCTAGCGGGAGGGTACCCCTACGAGCAGTACTTC.

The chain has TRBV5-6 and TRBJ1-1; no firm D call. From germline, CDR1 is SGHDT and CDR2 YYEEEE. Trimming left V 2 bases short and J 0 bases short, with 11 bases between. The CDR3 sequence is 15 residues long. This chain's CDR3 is CASSFLAVMNTEAFF. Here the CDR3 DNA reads TGTGCCAGCAGCTTTTTGGCAGTCATGAACACTGAAGCTTTCTTT.

DNA of the CDR3: TGTGCCAGCAGCTTTCGGCCTAGCGGGAGCGGAGGCACAGATACGCAGTATTTT. It translates to CASSFRPSGSGGTDTQYF. The chain carries TRBV7-8 and TRBJ2-3; 10 bases are a match to TRBD2. With 3 bases clipped from V and 1 base from J, the junction kept 10 bases outside the gene matches. This CDR3 is built from 18 residues. In germline, CDR1 is SGHVS, CDR2 FQNEAQ.

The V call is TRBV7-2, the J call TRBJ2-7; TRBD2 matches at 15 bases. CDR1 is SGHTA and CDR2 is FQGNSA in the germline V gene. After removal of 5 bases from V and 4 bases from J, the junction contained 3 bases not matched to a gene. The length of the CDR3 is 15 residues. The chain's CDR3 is CASSPGTSGGYEQYF. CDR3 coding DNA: TGTGCCAGCAGCCCAGGGACTAGCGGGGGGTACGAGCAGTACTTC.

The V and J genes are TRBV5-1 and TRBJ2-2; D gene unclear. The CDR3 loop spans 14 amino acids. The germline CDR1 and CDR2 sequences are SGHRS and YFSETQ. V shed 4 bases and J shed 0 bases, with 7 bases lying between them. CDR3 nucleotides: TGCGCCAGCAGCGGCGGCTCGAACACCGGGGAGCTGTTTTTT. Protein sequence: CASSGGSNTGELFF.

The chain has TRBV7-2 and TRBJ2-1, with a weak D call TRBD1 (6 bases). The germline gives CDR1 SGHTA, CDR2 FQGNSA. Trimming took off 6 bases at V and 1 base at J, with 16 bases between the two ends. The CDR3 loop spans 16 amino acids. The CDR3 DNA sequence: TGTGCCAGCAGTCTTTCCGGGACAAATTCCTACAATGAGCAGTTCTTC. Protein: CASSLSGTNSYNEQFF. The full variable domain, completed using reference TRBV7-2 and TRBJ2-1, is GAGVSQSPSNKVTEKGKDVELRCDPISGHTALYWYRQSLGQGLEFLIYFQGNSAPDKSGLPSDRFSAERTGGSVSTLTIQRTQQEDSAVYLCASSLSGTNSYNEQFFGPGTRLTVL.